Included here is one T cell receptor (beta chain) sequence, with context. The protocol was immunoSEQ multiplex PCR, while the TCRdb copy is restricted to in-frame clones and leaves out a portion. This table holds over 75,000 clones, 75% to 95% found once. These data originate in a study of control samples from healthy donors and cancer patients. The CDR3 is made up of 16 amino acids. Trimming cost V 4 bases and J 6 bases, with 21 bases left between them. The germline CDR1 and CDR2 sequences are MDHEN and SYDVKM. The clonotype comes from a man aged 30-40 years in good health. The rearrangement links TRBV28 to TRBJ1-1, with D possibly matching TRBD1 (6 bases). Sequencing was performed on blood. CDR3 DNA: TGTGCCAGCAGTTCTCTCCCGACAGGATGGGCACCTGAAGCTTTCTTT. Amino acid sequence: CASSSLPTGWAPEAFF. Full variable domain (rest looked up from reference TRBV28 and TRBJ1-1): DVKVTQSSRYLVKRTGEKVFLECVQDMDHENMFWYRQDPGLGLRLIYFSYDVKMKEKGDIPEGYSVSREKKERFSLILESASTNQTSMYLCASSSLPTGWAPEAFFGQGTRLTVV.